One and the same sample provided the 4 T cell receptor beta chains below, sequenced in a study of blood T cell repertoires in COVID-19. Generated by immunoSEQ multiplex PCR, the TCRdb table keeps only in-frame clones and is missing some. The sample shows some 270,000 clones, more than 65% of them seen only once. The sequencing input was PBMCs or T cells enriched from blood (not recorded which). These TCRs come from a man in his fifties who had recovered from COVID-19.

The chain joins TRBV27 to TRBJ1-6; 7 nucleotides align to TRBD1. This CDR3 is 15 amino acids long. Germline V gene data show CDR1 as MNHEY and CDR2 as SMNVEV (reference sequence). Trimming at V came to 5 bases and at J to 4 bases, leaving 5 bases not matched to a gene. The CDR3 reads CASSHRQGYNSPLHF. The CDR3 nucleotides read TGTGCCAGCAGTCACCGACAGGGTTATAATTCACCCCTCCACTTT.

V gene TRBV18 combines with J gene TRBJ2-3; 8 bases align to TRBD1. CDR3 length equals 17 residues. Germline V gives CDR1 KGHSH, CDR2 LQKENI. The V gene end was trimmed by 0 bases and the J gene end by 1 base; junction bases not matched to a gene: 6. The CDR3 spells CASSPPRSGGGTDTQYF. The CDR3 bases are TGTGCCAGCTCACCACCGCGCTCAGGGGGCGGCACAGATACGCAGTATTTT.

This clone turned up a few times. The V gene is TRBV7-9, the J gene TRBJ2-2; possibly TRBD1 for D (6 bases). Germline CDR1 reads SEHNR; CDR2 reads FQNEAQ (reference sequence). The CDR3 loop spans 15 amino acids. Trimming took 1 base from V and 5 from J, leaving 11 bases between them. The CDR3 bases are TGTGCCAGCAGCTTAGGACAGAGGGGGACCGGGGAGCTGTTTTTT. Translated, it gives CASSLGQRGTGELFF. Supplemented by reference TRBV7-9 and TRBJ2-2, the full variable domain reads DTGVSQNPRHKITKRGQNVTFRCDPISEHNRLYWYRQTLGQGPEFLTYFQNEAQLEKSRLLSDRFSAERPKGSFSTLEIQRTEQGDSAMYLCASSLGQRGTGELFFGEGSRLTVL.

The CDR3 is CASSSGVQGQETQYF. In DNA, the CDR3 is TGTGCCAGCAGCTCGGGGGTGCAGGGTCAAGAGACCCAGTACTTC. The gene calls are TRBV7-9 and TRBJ2-5; the D gene is possibly TRBD2 (6 bases). V lost 4 bases and J lost 2, with 14 bases in between. Germline CDR1 is SEHNR and CDR2 is FQNEAQ (reference sequence). The CDR3 extends over 15 amino acids.